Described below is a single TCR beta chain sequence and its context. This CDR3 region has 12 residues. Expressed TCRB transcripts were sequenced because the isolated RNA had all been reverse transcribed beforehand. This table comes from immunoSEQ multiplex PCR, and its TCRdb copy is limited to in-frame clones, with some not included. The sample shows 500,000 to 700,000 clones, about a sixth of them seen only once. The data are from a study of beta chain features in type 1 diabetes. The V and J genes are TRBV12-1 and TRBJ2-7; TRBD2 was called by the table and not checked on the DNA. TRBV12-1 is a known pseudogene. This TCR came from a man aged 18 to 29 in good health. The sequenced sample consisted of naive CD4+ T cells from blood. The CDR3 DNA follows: TGTGCCAGCAGCTTCTATTCCTACGAGCAGTACTTC. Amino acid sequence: CASSFYSYEQYF.